The T cell receptor beta chain under discussion was sequenced for a study of shared clonotypes between healthy human individuals. This clone occurred once. The target antigen is unknown. Other DNA sequences in this specimen translate into the identical CDR3. Method: immunoSEQ multiplex PCR; TCRdb's copy keeps in-frame clones and lacks some. The table records fewer than 2.5 million clones, 93% of them present only once. Study outcomes and limitations: The authors expected sequencing depth to affect clonotype sharing among donors. Some naive CD4 clonotypes, 4% to 6%, turned up in common across several donors.

Donors comprised only Caucasian adults living in Nashville, Tennessee. Sequenced sample: naive CD4+ T cells from PBMCs. The subset denotes: CD45RA+ positively selected. The TCR sequence derives from a man aged 18 to 35 in good health. Some clones in this sample may be carry-over from other donors' samples.

The CDR3 sequence is CASSYPGQSYEQYF. CDR3 sequence (DNA): TGTGCCAGCAGTTACCCAGGACAGTCCTACGAGCAGTACTTC. This rearrangement joins TRBV6-6 to TRBJ2-7; TRBD1 is a possible D gene (6 bases). V gave up 2 bases and J gave up 1 base, with 9 bases separating them. The CDR3 sequence is 14 residues long. Germline V gene lookup returns CDR1 MNHNY and CDR2 SVGAGI (reference sequence).